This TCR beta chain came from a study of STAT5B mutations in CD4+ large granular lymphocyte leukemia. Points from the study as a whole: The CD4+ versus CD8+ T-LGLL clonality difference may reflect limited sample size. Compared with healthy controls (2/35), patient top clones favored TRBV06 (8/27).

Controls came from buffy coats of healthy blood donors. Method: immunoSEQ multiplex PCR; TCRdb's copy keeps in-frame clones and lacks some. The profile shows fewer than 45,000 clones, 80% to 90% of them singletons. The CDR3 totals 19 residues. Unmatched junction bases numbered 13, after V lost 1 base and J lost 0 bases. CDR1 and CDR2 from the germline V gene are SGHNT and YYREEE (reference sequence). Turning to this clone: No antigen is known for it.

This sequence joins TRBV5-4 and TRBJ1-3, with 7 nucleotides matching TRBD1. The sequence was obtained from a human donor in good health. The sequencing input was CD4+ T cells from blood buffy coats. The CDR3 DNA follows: TGTGCCAGCAGCTTGCAAATAACAGGGGCCCCCTACTCTGGAAACACCATATATTTT. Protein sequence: CASSLQITGAPYSGNTIYF.